This T cell receptor (beta chain) was documented in a study of ipilimumab plus nivolumab after autologous stem cell transplantation. Study at large: The DLBCL group included primary refractory and relapsed cases.

Checkpoint therapy with ipilimumab 1 mg/kg began 14 to 28 days after transplant. As for this clone: Its target is not known.

Data came from immunoSEQ multiplex PCR; TCRdb stores just in-frame clones and leaves some out. The sample yields some 22,000 clones, around four fifths seen once. Whole-study findings and limits: The authors say TCR, Treg and microbiome findings warrant further study.

Germline V gives CDR1 SGHTA, CDR2 FQGTGA. V was pared by 3 bases and J by 6 bases, with 4 bases of the junction left unmatched. This CDR3 is 15 amino acids long. The TCR was taken from a male donor with diffuse large B-cell lymphoma. Material: PBMCs, obtained in a trial of ipilimumab plus nivolumab as post-transplant consolidation. This chain connects TRBV7-3 to TRBJ2-1, with 11 nucleotides matching TRBD2. The CDR3: CASSFSGGVGNEQFF. In DNA, the CDR3 is TGTGCCAGCAGCTTTAGCGGGGGGGTTGGCAATGAGCAGTTCTTC.